These 25 T cell receptor beta chains were sequenced from one sample in a study of early stage breast cancer tumors. Clones were read by immunoSEQ multiplex PCR, and TCRdb kept only the in-frame ones, dropping some. The sample consists of 12,000 to 15,000 clones, about four fifths of them appearing once. The specimen sequenced was normal breast tissue next to the tumor. The receptors were sampled from a person between 30 and 45 years old with breast cancer.

The rearrangement uses TRBV30 and TRBJ1-1; D is undetermined. Germline V gene lookup returns CDR1 GTSNPN and CDR2 SVGIG (reference sequence). V shed 5 bases and J shed 5 bases, with 9 bases lying between them. The CDR3 length is 11 residues. This chain's CDR3 is CAWDGSTEAFF. CDR3 coding DNA: TGTGCCTGGGATGGGAGTACTGAAGCTTTCTTT.

V is TRBV27 and J is TRBJ1-1; TRBD1 matches at 7 bases. Germline CDR1 is MNHEY and CDR2 is SMNVEV (reference sequence). With 3 bases clipped from V and 0 bases from J, the junction kept 1 base outside the gene matches. The CDR3 runs to 14 residues. Written as DNA, the CDR3 is TGTGCCAGCAGTTTGACAGGGATGAACACTGAAGCTTTCTTT. Protein: CASSLTGMNTEAFF.

This rearrangement joins TRBV5-5 to TRBJ2-7, with 8 bases that match TRBD2. The CDR3 covers 14 residues. The junction had 5 bases not matched to a gene; V was cut back by 4 bases and J by 2 bases. Germline V gene sequence: CDR1 SGHKS, CDR2 YYEKEE (reference sequence). The CDR3 region is CASSGTSGTYEQYF. In nucleotides, the CDR3 is TGTGCCAGCAGCGGCACTAGCGGCACCTACGAGCAGTACTTC. Drawing the rest from reference TRBV5-5 and TRBJ2-7, the complete variable domain is DAGVTQSPTHLIKTRGQQVTLRCSPISGHKSVSWYQQVLGQGPQFIFQYYEKEERGRGNFPDRFSARQFPNYSSELNVNALLLGDSALYLCASSGTSGTYEQYFGPGTRLTVT.

This clone was observed a single time. This chain links TRBV21-1 with TRBJ1-2. TRBV21-1 is noted as a pseudogene. This CDR3 comprises 14 residues. CDR3 protein: CASSNSRGAYGYTF. The CDR3 DNA is TGTGCCAGCAGCAATTCGCGGGGTGCTTATGGCTACACCTTC.

The V and J genes are TRBV9 and TRBJ2-3; 15 bases fit TRBD2. The V gene end was trimmed by 3 bases and the J gene end by 4 bases; junction bases not matched to a gene: 6. Germline CDR1 and CDR2: SGDLS and YYNGEE. CDR3 length equals 17 residues. This CDR3 reads CASSDLGLAGGPDTQYF. CDR3 DNA: TGTGCCAGCAGCGATCTAGGACTAGCGGGAGGGCCAGATACGCAGTATTTT.

This chain uses TRBV6-5 with TRBJ2-7, with TRBD1 matching 7 bases. Germline CDR1 MNHEY, CDR2 SVGAGI. CDR3 length: 12 amino acids. The ends lost 5 bases at V and 6 bases at J; junction bases unmatched: 4. DNA for the CDR3: TGTGCCAGCAGTAAGACAGGGCCCGAGCAGTACTTC. It yields the protein CASSKTGPEQYF.

The rearrangement uses TRBV2 and TRBJ1-2; possibly TRBD1 for D (5 bases). Germline V gene data show CDR1 as SNHLY and CDR2 as FYNNEI. The ends were cut back, 6 bases at V and 3 bases at J, with 14 bases in the middle. The CDR3 runs to 14 residues. The CDR3 DNA sequence: TGTGCCAGCAGGGTCCCGACAGATTACTATGGCTACACCTTC. Protein product: CASRVPTDYYGYTF.

The genes are TRBV19 and TRBJ1-1, with D uncertain. The CDR3 is 14 amino acids. The V end lost 0 bases, the J end lost 4 bases, and 9 bases lay between the germline ends. CDR1 and CDR2 (germline): LNHDA, SQIVND (reference sequence). The CDR3 loop reads CASSIDHPSTEAFF. As DNA, the CDR3 is TGTGCCAGTAGTATAGATCACCCCAGCACTGAAGCTTTCTTT.

This clone was found a few times. The chain couples TRBV28 to TRBJ1-2; 9 bases align to TRBD1. The CDR3 length is 14 residues. Losses at the gene ends were 6 bases for V and 3 bases for J; bases not matched to a gene: 5. Germline V CDR1 and CDR2: MDHEN, SYDVKM. CDR3 bases: TGTGCCAGCAGCGTCACAGGGGGCGACTATGGCTACACCTTC. This sequence encodes CASSVTGGDYGYTF.

The V and J genes are TRBV19 and TRBJ2-1, with 13 bases matching TRBD2. CDR3 length: 18 amino acids. The germline gives CDR1 LNHDA, CDR2 SQIVND (reference sequence). V lost 1 base and J lost 6; bases outside the gene matches: 9. The CDR3 is CASSIVWVTSGRGNEQFF. The CDR3, as DNA: TGTGCCAGTAGTATAGTTTGGGTAACTAGCGGGAGGGGCAATGAGCAGTTCTTC.

This clone occurred once. The chain combines TRBV18 with TRBJ1-1, with 7 nucleotides matching TRBD1. The V and J ends lost 8 bases and 2 bases, in that order; junction bases with no gene match: 5. In germline, CDR1 is KGHSH, CDR2 LQKENI. The CDR3 length is 13 residues. The CDR3 region has the DNA TGTGCCAGCCTGGGACAGTATAACACTGAAGCTTTCTTT. Residues: CASLGQYNTEAFF.

V usage is TRBV7-2 and J usage is TRBJ1-5, with D uncertain. The germline gives CDR1 SGHTA, CDR2 FQGNSA. Trimming stripped 1 base from V and 5 bases from J, with 6 bases between. This CDR3 comprises 13 residues. The CDR3 sequence is CASSLVGDQPQHF. The CDR3 nucleotides read TGTGCCAGCAGCTTAGTTGGGGATCAGCCCCAGCATTTT. Combining the CDR3 with reference TRBV7-2 and TRBJ1-5 gives the whole variable domain GAGVSQSPSNKVTEKGKDVELRCDPISGHTALYWYRQSLGQGLEFLIYFQGNSAPDKSGLPSDRFSAERTGGSVSTLTIQRTQQEDSAVYLCASSLVGDQPQHFGDGTRLSIL.

In its sample, this clone was seen once. The chain has TRBV10-3 and TRBJ1-6; D unclear. Germline V gene lookup returns CDR1 ENHRY and CDR2 SYGVKD. The CDR3 is made up of 16 amino acids. V gave up 2 bases and J gave up 0 bases, with 8 bases separating them. The CDR3 reads CAISEGRSSYNSPLHF. The CDR3 DNA reads as TGTGCCATCAGTGAGGGCAGGAGCTCCTATAATTCACCCCTCCACTTT.

V is TRBV7-2 and J is TRBJ2-3; 10 nucleotides match TRBD1. Looked up from germline, CDR1 is SGHTA and CDR2 is FQGNSA. This CDR3 region has 15 residues. V shed 1 base, J shed 12 bases, and the junction held 10 bases outside the gene matches. The CDR3 DNA reads TGTGCCAGCAGCTTAGTAACGGGACAGGGGAGGGTACAGTATTTT. Protein: CASSLVTGQGRVQYF.

The J gene is TRBJ2-3, the V gene TRBV6-4, with 7 bases identical to TRBD2. The CDR3 covers 15 residues. With 0 bases clipped from V and 2 bases from J, the junction kept 2 bases outside the gene matches. The germline V gene has CDR1 MRHNA and CDR2 SNTAGT. This CDR3 is CASSDSLAATDTQYF. The CDR3 region has the DNA TGTGCCAGCAGTGACTCTCTAGCGGCCACAGATACGCAGTATTTT.

The sample holds a few counts of this clone. This chain links TRBV6-6 with TRBJ1-6; 9 bases fit TRBD1. With 6 bases clipped from V and 7 bases from J, the junction kept 1 base outside the gene matches. CDR1 and CDR2 (germline): MNHNY, SVGAGI (reference sequence). This CDR3 has 13 residues. The CDR3 region has the DNA TGTGCCAGCAGGGGGACAGGGAATTCACCCCTCCACTTT. Its translation: CASRGTGNSPLHF.

The chain uses TRBV30 and TRBJ1-1; D might be TRBD1 (6 bases). The germline V gene encodes CDR1 GTSNPN and CDR2 SVGIG (reference sequence). The CDR3 is made up of 13 amino acids. V was shortened by 3 bases and J by 3 bases, with 11 bases between the two germline ends. CDR3 protein: CAWREYRDTEAFF. In nucleotides, the CDR3 is TGTGCCTGGAGGGAATACAGGGACACTGAAGCTTTCTTT.

The V and J genes are TRBV5-1 and TRBJ2-1; D assignment may be TRBD1 or TRBD2 (5 bases each). The V gene lost 5 bases and the J gene lost 8 bases, with 17 bases spanning the gap. The CDR3 sequence is 14 residues long. Germline CDR1 reads SGHRS; CDR2 reads YFSETQ. The CDR3 loop reads CASSSGPPVDEQFF. CDR3 nucleotide sequence: TGCGCCAGCAGTTCGGGACCCCCTGTAGATGAGCAGTTCTTC.

V gene TRBV5-4 combines with J gene TRBJ2-7; 7 nucleotides agree with TRBD2. Germline CDR1 is SGHNT and CDR2 is YYREEE (reference sequence). This CDR3 is 13 amino acids long. V lost 2 bases and J lost 3; bases outside the gene matches: 2. CDR3 sequence reads: CASSFQRDYEQYF. As DNA, the CDR3 is TGTGCCAGCAGCTTCCAGCGGGACTACGAGCAGTACTTC.

The rearrangement joins TRBV4-2 to TRBJ1-2; 9 nucleotides match TRBD1. CDR3 length: 16 amino acids. The V segment lost 0 bases and the J segment 4 bases; nucleotides outside the gene matches: 6. Germline assignment: CDR1 LGHNA and CDR2 YNFKEQ. The CDR3 here is CASSQEGTGGLYGYTF. CDR3 in DNA: TGTGCCAGCAGCCAAGAAGGCACAGGGGGCCTCTATGGCTACACCTTC.

This clone was picked up a small number of times. The CDR3 coding sequence is TGTGCCAGCAGTTTTAATGGGGGAAGCACAGATACGCAGTATTTT. It translates to CASSFNGGSTDTQYF. This chain connects TRBV27 to TRBJ2-3, with D perhaps TRBD1 or TRBD2 (5 bases each). V lost 3 bases and J 0 bases, leaving 10 bases between the germline ends. The germline gives CDR1 MNHEY, CDR2 SMNVEV (reference sequence). The CDR3 is 15 amino acids.

The count of this clone is one. J is TRBJ1-2 and V is TRBV5-1, with D perhaps matching TRBD1 (6 bases). Germline V gene lookup returns CDR1 SGHRS and CDR2 YFSETQ. The CDR3 totals 15 residues. V was clipped by 0 bases and J by 3 bases, with 12 bases between them. The CDR3 is CASSLGAGDYYGYTF. CDR3 coding DNA: TGCGCCAGCAGCTTGGGGGCAGGGGACTACTATGGCTACACCTTC.

This clone was counted between two and nine times. The chain has TRBV7-6 and TRBJ2-7; 12 positions agree with TRBD2. Trimming took 1 base from V and 7 from J; bases not matched to a gene: 5. The CDR3 loop spans 15 amino acids. Germline values: CDR1 SGHVS, CDR2 FNYEAQ. CDR3 coding DNA: TGTGCCAGCAGCTTAGGGGGCGGACTAGCGGGAGAGCAGTACTTC. This codes for CASSLGGGLAGEQYF.

The V and J genes are TRBV5-6 and TRBJ2-2; D could derive from TRBD1 or TRBD2 (5 bases each). Germline-derived CDR1 and CDR2 are SGHDT and YYEEEE. With 3 bases removed from V and 4 bases from J, the gap between germline ends came to 16 bases. This CDR3 is built from 16 residues. DNA of the CDR3: TGTGCCAGCAGCTCGATGCTTGGGGCGGGCACCGGGGAGCTGTTTTTT. It yields the protein CASSSMLGAGTGELFF.

This clone was picked up one time. The chain carries TRBV2 and TRBJ1-2; TRBD1 matches 9 bases. V lost 0 bases to trimming and J lost 5 bases; unmatched junction nucleotides: 4. This CDR3 comprises 15 residues. Germline V gene sequence: CDR1 SNHLY, CDR2 FYNNEI. CDR3 in DNA: TGTGCCAGCAGTGAAGCGCGACAGGGGGGGTATGGCTACACCTTC. Residues: CASSEARQGGYGYTF.